These T cell receptor beta chains were read from a single sample in a study of T cell repertoires in cytomegalovirus infection. For these receptors, no antigen is known. TCRdb re-derived calls from the reads in MiXCR, one entry per CDR3 protein. In the table there are about 470,000 distinct CDR3 sequences, about 44% of which are singletons. The starting material was cultured PBMCs, obtained from culture after CMV antigen stimulation. These TCRs come from a human donor in good health (CMV status not recorded). Some clones in this sample may be carry-over from other donors' samples. Each CDR3 is given with its conserved first and last residue. D genes are given only for firm matches. Rows may omit the clone size; those that give it use once, few, many or a size class.

>NA|NA|TRBV28|TRBJ2-3
CASNEGYADTQYF
TGTGCCAGCAATGAGGGGTACGCGGATACGCAGTATTTT
>NA|NA|TRBV28|TRBJ1-5
CASSRYQPQHF
TGTGCCAGTTCACGCTATCAGCCCCAGCATTTT
>NA|NA|TRBV4-3|TRBJ1-4
CASSPGANEKLFF
TGCGCCAGCAGCCCAGGGGCTAATGAAAAACTGTTTTTT
>NA|NA|TRBV15|TRBJ2-2
CATSRSGTANTGELFF
TGTGCCACCAGCAGGTCAGGCACAGCGAACACCGGGGAGCTGTTTTTT
>TRBD2|few|TRBV7-9|TRBJ2-3
CASSLGPGGPADTQYF
TGTGCCAGCAGCTTAGGACCGGGAGGGCCCGCAGATACGCAGTATTTT
>NA|NA|TRBV11-1|TRBJ2-2
CASSRETGSNTGELFF
TGTGCCAGCAGCCGAGAGACAGGATCGAACACCGGGGAGCTGTTTTTT
>NA|NA|TRBV12-3/TRBV12-4|TRBJ1-2
CASRLHRNGYTF
TGTGCCAGCAGGCTGCACAGGAATGGCTACACCTTC
>TRBD1|few|TRBV4-2|TRBJ1-4
CASSQGGQGRSKSVF
TGTGCCAGCAGCCAAGGAGGACAGGGGAGGAGTAAGTCGGTTTTT
>NA|few|TRBV19|TRBJ2-5
CASSISQEETQYF
TGTGCCAGTAGTATATCCCAGGAAGAGACCCAGTACTTC
>NA|NA|TRBV12-3/TRBV12-4|TRBJ1-3
CASSPTGPGNTIYF
TGTGCCAGCAGTCCGACAGGTCCTGGAAACACCATATATTTT
>TRBD2|few|TRBV14|TRBJ2-5
CASSQDSSGEETQYF
TGTGCCAGCAGCCAAGATTCTAGCGGAGAAGAGACCCAGTACTTC
>NA|few|TRBV7-9|TRBJ2-5
CASSFSDTHQETQYF
TGTGCCAGCAGCTTTTCCGACACCCACCAAGAGACCCAGTACTTC
>TRBD2|few|TRBV7-8|TRBJ2-1
CASSSLGGRLDEQFF
TGTGCCAGCAGCTCCCTGGGCGGGAGGTTGGATGAGCAGTTCTTC
>NA|NA|TRBV27|TRBJ1-2
CASSRGWGIYGYTF
TGTGCCAGCAGTAGGGGGTGGGGCATCTATGGCTACACCTTC
>NA|NA|TRBV7-8|TRBJ1-1
CASSLNGDPEAFF
TGTGCCAGCAGCCTCAATGGGGATCCCGAAGCTTTCTTT
>NA|NA|TRBV7-8|TRBJ1-5
CASSSGIGSYQPQHF
TGTGCCAGCAGCTCAGGCATAGGGTCCTATCAGCCCCAGCATTTT
>NA|NA|TRBV7-6|TRBJ1-6
CASSDETYNSPLHF
TGTGCCAGCAGCGACGAGACCTATAATTCACCCCTCCACTTT
>NA|few|TRBV4-2|TRBJ1-6
CASSQRTVSSYNSPLHF
TGTGCCAGCAGCCAAAGGACAGTAAGCTCCTATAATTCACCCCTCCACTTT
>NA|few|TRBV7-8|TRBJ2-5
CASSGQLSGRAKTQYF
TGTGCCAGCAGTGGCCAGCTTAGTGGTCGGGCGAAGACCCAGTACTTC
>NA|NA|TRBV19|TRBJ2-2
CASSIPGPGELFF
TGTGCCAGTAGTATCCCGGGACCGGGGGAGCTGTTTTTT
>TRBD2|few|TRBV7-2|TRBJ2-7
CASSPYPGLATGEQYF
TGTGCCAGCAGCCCTTACCCGGGACTAGCGACGGGGGAGCAGTACTTC
>TRBD2|NA|TRBV4-3|TRBJ2-7
CASSQAVAGGLYEQYF
TGCGCCAGCAGCCAAGCGGTAGCGGGAGGGCTTTACGAGCAGTACTTC
>NA|NA|TRBV7-9|TRBJ2-7
CASSPKEVSYEQYF
TGTGCCAGCAGCCCAAAGGAGGTCTCCTACGAGCAGTACTTC
>TRBD2|few|TRBV12-3/TRBV12-4|TRBJ2-1
CASTNGGSGSNEQFF
TGTGCCAGCACCAACGGGGGGTCGGGGAGCAATGAGCAGTTCTTC
>NA|few|TRBV28|TRBJ2-5
CASMGFYQETQYF
TGTGCCAGCATGGGGTTTTACCAAGAGACCCAGTACTTC
>TRBD2|NA|TRBV27|TRBJ2-7
CASRQRGGTYEQYF
TGTGCCAGCAGGCAGCGGGGAGGTACCTACGAGCAGTACTTC
>NA|NA|TRBV18|TRBJ2-3
CASSPPSGLHTDTQYF
TGTGCCAGCTCACCCCCCTCGGGACTCCACACAGATACGCAGTATTTT
>NA|few|TRBV7-6|TRBJ1-1
CASSKGRKNTEAFF
TGTGCCAGCAGCAAGGGACGGAAGAACACTGAAGCTTTCTTT
>TRBD1|NA|TRBV19|TRBJ1-2
CASSNTGGGYTF
TGTGCCAGTAGTAATACAGGGGGAGGCTACACCTTC
>NA|NA|TRBV12-3/TRBV12-4|TRBJ2-7
CASSLGSTAYEQYF
TGTGCCAGCAGTTTAGGTAGTACAGCCTACGAGCAGTACTTC